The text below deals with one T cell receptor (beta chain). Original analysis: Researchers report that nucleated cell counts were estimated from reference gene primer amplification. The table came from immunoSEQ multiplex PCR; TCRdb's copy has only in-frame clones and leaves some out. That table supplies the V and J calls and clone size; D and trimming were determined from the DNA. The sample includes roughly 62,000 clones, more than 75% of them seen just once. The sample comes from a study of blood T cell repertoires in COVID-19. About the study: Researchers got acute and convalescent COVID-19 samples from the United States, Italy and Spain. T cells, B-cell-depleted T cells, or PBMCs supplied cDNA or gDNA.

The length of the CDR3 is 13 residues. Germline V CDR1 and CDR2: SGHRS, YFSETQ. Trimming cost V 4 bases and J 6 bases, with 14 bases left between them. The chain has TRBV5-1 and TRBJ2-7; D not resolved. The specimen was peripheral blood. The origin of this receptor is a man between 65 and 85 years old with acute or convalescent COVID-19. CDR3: CASSKPDKPEQYF. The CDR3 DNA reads TGCGCCAGCAGCAAACCAGACAAGCCCGAGCAGTACTTC.